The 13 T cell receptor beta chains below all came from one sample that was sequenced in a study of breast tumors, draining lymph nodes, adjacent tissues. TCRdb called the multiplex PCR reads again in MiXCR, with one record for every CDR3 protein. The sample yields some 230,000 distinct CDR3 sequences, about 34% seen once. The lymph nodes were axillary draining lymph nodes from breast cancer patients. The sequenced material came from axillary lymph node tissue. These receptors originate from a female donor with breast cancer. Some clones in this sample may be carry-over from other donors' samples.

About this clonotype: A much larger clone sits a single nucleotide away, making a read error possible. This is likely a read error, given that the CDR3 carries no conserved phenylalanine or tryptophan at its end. The DNA for the CDR3 is TGTGCCAGCAGCCTGCGTTTGACAGATACGCAGTATCTT. Amino acid sequence: CASSLRLTDTQYL. V is TRBV7-2 and J is TRBJ2-3; D not certain. The V end lost 5 bases, the J end lost 3 bases, and 9 bases lay between the germline ends. Germline lookup yields CDR1 SGHTA and CDR2 FQGNSA. The CDR3 runs 13 residues.

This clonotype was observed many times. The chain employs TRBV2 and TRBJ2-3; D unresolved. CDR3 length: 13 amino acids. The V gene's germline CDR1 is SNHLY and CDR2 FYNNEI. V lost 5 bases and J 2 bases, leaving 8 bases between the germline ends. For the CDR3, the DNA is TGTGCCAGCAGTCCCGGTACCACAGATACGCAGTATTTT. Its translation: CASSPGTTDTQYF.

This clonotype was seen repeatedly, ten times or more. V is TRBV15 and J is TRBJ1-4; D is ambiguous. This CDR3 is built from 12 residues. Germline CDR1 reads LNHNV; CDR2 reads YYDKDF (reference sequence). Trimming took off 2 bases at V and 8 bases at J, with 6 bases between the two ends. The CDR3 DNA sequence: TGTGCCACCAGCAGACGGCAGGAAAAACTGTTTTTT. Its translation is CATSRRQEKLFF.

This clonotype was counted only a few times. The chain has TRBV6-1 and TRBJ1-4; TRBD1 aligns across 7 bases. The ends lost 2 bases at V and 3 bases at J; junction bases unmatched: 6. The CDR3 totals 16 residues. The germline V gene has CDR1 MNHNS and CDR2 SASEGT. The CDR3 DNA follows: TGTGCCAGCAGTGAATACAGGGGCATGGCTAATGAAAAACTGTTTTTT. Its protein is CASSEYRGMANEKLFF.

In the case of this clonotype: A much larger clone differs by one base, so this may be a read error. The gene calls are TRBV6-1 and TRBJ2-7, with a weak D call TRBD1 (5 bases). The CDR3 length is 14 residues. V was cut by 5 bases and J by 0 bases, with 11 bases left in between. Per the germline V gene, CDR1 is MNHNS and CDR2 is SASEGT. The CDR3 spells CASSQGAGSYEQYF. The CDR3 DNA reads TGTGCCAGCAGTCAAGGGGCAGGCTCCTACGAGCAGTACTTC.

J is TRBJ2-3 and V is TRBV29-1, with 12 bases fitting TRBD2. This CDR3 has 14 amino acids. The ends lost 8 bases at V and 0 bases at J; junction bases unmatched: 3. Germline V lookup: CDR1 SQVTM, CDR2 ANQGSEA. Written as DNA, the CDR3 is TGCAGCTCAGGGACTAGCGGGAGCACAGATACGCAGTATTTT. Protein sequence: CSSGTSGSTDTQYF.

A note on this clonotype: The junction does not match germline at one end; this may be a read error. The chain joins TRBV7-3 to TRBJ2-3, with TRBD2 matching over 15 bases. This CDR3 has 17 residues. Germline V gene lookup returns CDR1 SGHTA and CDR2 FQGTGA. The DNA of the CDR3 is TGTGCCAGCAGCCGGACTAGCGGGGGGGTAGGCACAGATCCGCAGTATTTT. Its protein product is CASSRTSGGVGTDPQYF. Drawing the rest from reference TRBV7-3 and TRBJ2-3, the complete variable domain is GAGVSQTPSNKVTEKGKYVELRCDPISGHTALYWYRQSLGQGPEFLIYFQGTGAADDSGLPNDRFFAVRPEGSVSTLKIQRTERGDSAVYLCASSRTSGGVGTDPQYFGPGTRLTVL.

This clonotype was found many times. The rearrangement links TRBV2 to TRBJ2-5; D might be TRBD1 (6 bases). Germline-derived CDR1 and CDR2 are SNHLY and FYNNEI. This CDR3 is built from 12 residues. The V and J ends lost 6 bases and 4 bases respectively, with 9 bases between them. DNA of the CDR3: TGTGCCAGCAGACAGGGTGGAGAGACCCAGTACTTC. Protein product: CASRQGGETQYF.

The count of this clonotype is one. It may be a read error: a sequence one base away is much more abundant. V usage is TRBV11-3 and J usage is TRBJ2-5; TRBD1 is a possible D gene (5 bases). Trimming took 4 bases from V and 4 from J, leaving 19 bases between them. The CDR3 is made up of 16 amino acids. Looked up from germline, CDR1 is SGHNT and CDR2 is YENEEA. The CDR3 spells CASSSRPSARVETQYF. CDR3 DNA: TGTGCCAGCAGCTCGCGCCCTTCGGCCAGGGTAGAGACCCAGTACTTC.

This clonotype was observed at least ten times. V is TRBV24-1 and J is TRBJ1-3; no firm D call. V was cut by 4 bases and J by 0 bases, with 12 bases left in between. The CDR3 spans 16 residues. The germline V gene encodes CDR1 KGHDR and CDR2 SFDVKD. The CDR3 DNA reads TGTGCCACCAGTGACCCAGCCGAGAGCTCTGGAAACACCATATATTTT. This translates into CATSDPAESSGNTIYF.

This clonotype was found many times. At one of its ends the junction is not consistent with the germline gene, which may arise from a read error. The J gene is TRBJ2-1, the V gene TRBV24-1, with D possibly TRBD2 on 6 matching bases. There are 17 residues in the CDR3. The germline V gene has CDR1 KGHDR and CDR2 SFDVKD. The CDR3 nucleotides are TGTGCCACCAGGGATTTGCGGGTCGGGAGCTCCTACAATGAGCAGTTCTTC. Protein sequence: CATRDLRVGSSYNEQFF.

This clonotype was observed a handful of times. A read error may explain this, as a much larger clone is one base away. CDR3 sequence: CASSFQQGPAYKQYF. CDR3 bases: TGTGCCAGCAGCTTCCAACAGGGGCCCGCCTACAAGCAGTACTTC. The chain uses TRBV7-6 and TRBJ2-7; 7 nucleotides match TRBD1. This CDR3 contains 15 residues. Germline CDR1 reads SGHVS; CDR2 reads FNYEAQ.

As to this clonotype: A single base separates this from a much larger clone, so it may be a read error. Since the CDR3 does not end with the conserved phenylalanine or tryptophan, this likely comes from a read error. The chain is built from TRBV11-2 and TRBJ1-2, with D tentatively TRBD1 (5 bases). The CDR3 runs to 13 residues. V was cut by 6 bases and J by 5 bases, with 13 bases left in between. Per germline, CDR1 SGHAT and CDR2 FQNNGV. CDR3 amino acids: CASRLGASYGYTY. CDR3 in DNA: TGTGCCAGCAGGCTTGGGGCCTCTTATGGCTACACCTAC.